Sequencing of this T cell receptor (beta chain) was carried out in a study of regulatory T cells in long-lasting Graves disease (dated by TCRdb to about 2021). At the level of the whole study: Antithyroid drugs had been taken for less than 3 months by newly diagnosed Graves' disease patients. This study used TCR sequencing and RNA sequencing of peripheral blood to compare persistent Graves' disease patients against newly diagnosed Graves' disease patients. The study was conducted in China and was registered as a clinical trial. A total of 33 samples underwent TCR sequencing, from roughly 13 patients with persistent Graves' disease and 20 patients with newly diagnosed Graves' disease. Overall results and qualifications from the work: Sequencing and analysis were restricted to the TCR beta chain. Only peripheral blood was studied, because thyroid tissue, the primary lesion, was inaccessible. Persistent patients shared more public clonotypes among themselves (roughly 2,700) than newly diagnosed patients did (over 950). Lower TCR Shannon entropy and fewer highly expanded clones were observed in persistent Graves' disease patients than in newly diagnosed patients, which suggested clonal expansion. The small sample size was acknowledged by the authors as a limitation that may reduce accuracy.

Library preparation employed multiplex PCR. The sample was run on an Illumina HiSeq 4000. To build TCR beta libraries, CDR3 regions were amplified by Arm-PCR using iRepertoire HTBI primers. Gel purification was performed on PCR products prior to sequencing. Concerning the study's data processing: A total of some 60 TRBV and 14 TRBJ segments were identified across samples and were used for gene usage analysis of CDR3 amino acid clonotypes. COPE and FqMerger were used to merge filtered high-quality paired reads into contigs. Contigs were aligned with BLAST to IMGT TRBV, TRBD and TRBJ reference genes, and CDR3 was defined per IMGT. Clonotypes above 0.1% frequency were classified as highly expanded clones. Repertoire diversity was measured by Shannon entropy, and V-J evenness by the Gini coefficient. A clonotype found in more than one individual was treated as public. TCRdb handled the public reads itself, with Q25 trimming in fastp and clone calling in MiXCR, and kept productive beta chains. Rows merge per CDR3 protein into single entries with the most common DNA and genes. These V and J calls derive from TCRdb rather than the authors' analysis. The sample has almost 450,000 distinct CDR3 sequences on record, roughly 15% of them singletons. The ten largest make up around 10% of the sample.

The time point label here, explained by the study, means: newly diagnosed GD, antithyroid drugs for less than 3 months. For both TCR sequencing and RNA sequencing, RNA was extracted from PBMCs in TRIzol. Graves' disease was diagnosed according to American Thyroid Association guidelines. Patients for the study were recruited at an endocrinology department in Xi'an, China. Each patient gave approximately 9.7 milliliters of peripheral blood, collected in an EDTA anticoagulant tube. Ficoll Paque Plus density gradient separation was used to isolate PBMCs, and no further T cell sorting was done. An Agilent 2100 Bioanalyzer and agarose gel were used to check RNA quality, and a NanoDrop 2000 was used to measure RNA concentration. This clonotype came up a few times. Its antigen specificity is not known. No per-base quality is available; no much larger clone lies one base away. A further study also used this sample, focusing on T cells in Graves' hyperthyroidism and ophthalmopathy. Drawing on the second study: A patient counted as having stable Graves' hyperthyroidism if no progression to ophthalmopathy occurred over 18 months of follow-up. The hyperthyroidism patients were between 18 and 65 years old and newly diagnosed, with a disease duration of less than 2 months. Exclusion was applied to patients with uncontrolled infections, other autoimmune diseases, pregnancy or lactation. Diagnoses relied on clinical symptoms, serum thyroxine and TRAb, thyroid ultrasound and orbital computed tomography. A first-round RT-PCR of the TCR CDR3 used the HTBI primer set with the Qiagen OneStep RT-PCR kit. Most expanded thyroid clonotypes (frequency above 0.001) were also detected in blood, suggesting blood repertoires may reflect thyroid immune responses. Ophthalmopathy was separated from stable hyperthyroidism by a 13 V-J signature model, with about 88% sensitivity and approximately 84% specificity obtained in cross-validation and 80%/75% obtained in testing. In validation, the model predicted progression to ophthalmopathy a median of around six months before onset, with around 70% sensitivity and roughly 73% specificity. To identify distinguishing TCR V-J signatures, a discovery cohort of about 100 patients was used, comprising 43 with Graves' ophthalmopathy and around 57 with stable Graves' hyperthyroidism. An independent validation cohort of 18 to 20 hyperthyroidism patients and approximately 15 patients who later progressed to ophthalmopathy tested prospective prediction of ophthalmopathy. For training and testing, the 100 or so patients in the discovery cohort were randomly divided in a 7:3 ratio. In roughly six Graves' hyperthyroidism patients, the study also compared T-cell repertoires from thyroid tissue with T-cell repertoires from blood. After sampling, hyperthyroidism patients received methimazole starting at 30 mg daily, and ophthalmopathy patients received high-dose intravenous methylprednisolone. A second multiplex PCR round built the libraries, followed by size selection and purification. Sequencing of the libraries was done on an Illumina HiSeq2000 using paired-end 100 bp reads. Raw data were processed with SOAPnuke, discarding reads with adapters, uncalled bases, mean Phred below 15, or no exact constant-primer or identifier match. COPE v1.2.5 was used to merge the high-quality paired reads, and each unique nucleotide sequence was defined as a clonotype. MiTCR v1.1 was used to align the clonotypes against IMGT TRBV, TRBD and TRBJ reference segments. Analysis was restricted to V-J combinations with a frequency above 0.0001, which covered about 99% of repertoires. A TCS score was defined as the ratio between F50 (clonal expansion) and ExV (chaos), using BLOSUM62-based TCRdist between CDR3 peptides within each V-J. Welch's t-statistics and random forest reduced 450 to 600 V-J features to 13, which were used in a naive Bayes classifier (R e1071). No statistical method was used to set the sample size in advance, and investigators knew the group allocation. The paper reports TCR Vbeta CDR3 sequencing of roughly 140 peripheral blood samples: around 45 ophthalmopathy, about 75 hyperthyroidism and 17 progressor patients.

This receptor was identified in a woman aged 25 to 39 with Graves disease. Donor details come from another sample of the same person, matched by shared clones. The material was peripheral blood mononuclear cells (PBMCs), obtained at new diagnosis, from a patient treated with antithyroid drugs.

Read as DNA, the sequence is TGTGCCAGCTGGGGGGGAGTCGAGCAGTACTTC. It translates to CASWGGVEQYF. The rearrangement joined TRBV7-9 to TRBJ2-7; 7 nucleotides in the junction match TRBD2. Germline trimming: 8 bases from V, 6 bases from J; junction bases outside gene matches: 4. Measured from the cysteine to the phenylalanine, the CDR3 is 11 residues long. The sequence is cut down to CDR3 DNA, 33 bases in frame from base 1. The CDR1 and CDR2 encoded by the germline V gene (reference sequence) are SEHNR and FQNEAQ.